This T cell receptor beta chain was sequenced during a study of T cells in Graves' hyperthyroidism and ophthalmopathy. Per germline, CDR1 SEHNR and CDR2 FQNEAQ (reference sequence). The CDR3 spans 15 residues. J lost 3 bases, V lost 7 bases, and 11 bases had no gene match. RNA transcripts gave rise to amplified TCR beta CDR3 regions. During a first-round RT-PCR of the TCR CDR3, the HTBI primer set was used. One entry per CDR3 protein, called by TCRdb with MiXCR from the multiplex PCR reads. The sample consists of about 840,000 distinct CDR3 sequences, roughly 37% of them appearing once. The table lists this clonotype with a count of one.

The TCR comes from a man aged 18 to 30 with Graves' hyperthyroidism. Sequencing was carried out using blood. The genes are TRBV7-9 and TRBJ2-7; the match to TRBD1 covers 8 bases. CDR3 coding DNA: TGTGCCAGCACCCTCGGGACAGGCACCCACTACGAGCAGTACTTC. Residues: CASTLGTGTHYEQYF.